This TCR beta chain appears in the sequencing data of a study of T cells in Graves' hyperthyroidism and ophthalmopathy. Amplification yielded TCR beta CDR3 regions, with RNA transcripts as the source. The HTBI primer set served for first-round RT-PCR of the TCR CDR3. In TCRdb, the multiplex PCR reads were re-called with MiXCR into one record per CDR3 protein. Of around 350,000 distinct CDR3 sequences listed, approximately 18% are singletons. As for this clonotype: What it binds is unknown.

Study-wide findings and caveats: Researchers found most expanded thyroid clonotypes above 0.001 in blood as well.

Germline V gene sequence: CDR1 SGHRS, CDR2 YFSETQ. V was clipped by 1 base and J by 7 bases, with 14 bases between them. The CDR3 extends over 14 amino acids. Patients between 18 and 65 years old had hyperthyroidism, newly diagnosed and lasting under 2 months. In making diagnoses, clinical symptoms, serum thyroxine and TRAb, thyroid ultrasound and orbital computed tomography were all used. The material sequenced was blood. The V and J genes are TRBV5-1 and TRBJ1-1; D is uncertain. The clonotype comes from a woman in her 30s with Graves' hyperthyroidism that later progressed to Graves' ophthalmopathy. This CDR3 is CASSLFSYGFEAFF. The CDR3, as DNA: TGCGCCAGCAGCTTGTTTTCTTATGGGTTTGAAGCTTTCTTT.